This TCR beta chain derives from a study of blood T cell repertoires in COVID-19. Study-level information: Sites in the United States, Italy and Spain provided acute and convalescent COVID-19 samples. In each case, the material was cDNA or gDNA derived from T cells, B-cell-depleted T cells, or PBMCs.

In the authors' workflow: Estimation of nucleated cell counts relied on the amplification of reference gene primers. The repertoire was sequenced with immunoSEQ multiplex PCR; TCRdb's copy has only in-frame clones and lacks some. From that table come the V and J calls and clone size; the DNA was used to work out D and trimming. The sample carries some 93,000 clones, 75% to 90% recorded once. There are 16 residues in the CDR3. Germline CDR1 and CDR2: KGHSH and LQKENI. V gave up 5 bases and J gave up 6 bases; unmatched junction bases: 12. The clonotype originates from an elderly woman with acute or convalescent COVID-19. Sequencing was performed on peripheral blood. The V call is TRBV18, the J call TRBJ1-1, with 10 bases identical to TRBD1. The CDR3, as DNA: TGTGCCAGCTCAAGACAGGGGGCGCAGCAAGTCTCTGAAGCTTTCTTT. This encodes CASSRQGAQQVSEAFF.